This T cell receptor (beta chain) stems from a study of response to subunit inactivated influenza vaccine. TCRdb re-derived calls from the RT-PCR reads in MiXCR, one entry per CDR3 protein. The sample holds more than 450,000 distinct CDR3 sequences, 10% to 12% seen once. V shed 4 bases, J shed 1 base, and the junction held 7 bases outside the gene matches. Germline CDR1 is SGHRS and CDR2 is YFSETQ. The CDR3 is 15 residues long. A further study also used this sample, focusing on T cells expressing NK-cell markers. That work contributes: The authors generated TCR beta cDNA through 5'RACE template switching with UMIs.

Sequencing used PBMCs from blood, obtained on the day of vaccination. The chain carries TRBV5-1 and TRBJ1-1; 7 bases line up with TRBD1. The clonotype comes from a man between 45 and 60 years old who received an inactivated influenza vaccine. The CDR3 nucleotides read TGCGCCAGCAGCGGTAGGACAGGAACGAACACTGAAGCTTTCTTT. Its translation: CASSGRTGTNTEAFF. Full variable domain (missing parts from reference TRBV5-1 and TRBJ1-1): KAGVTQTPRYLIKTRGQQVTLSCSPISGHRSVSWYQQTPGQGLQFLFEYFSETQRNKGNFPGRFSGRQFSNSRSEMNVSTLELGDSALYLCASSGRTGTNTEAFFGQGTRLTVV.